The clone carrying this T cell receptor (beta chain) was seen a few times. The data derive from a study of human T cells and chemical hapten exposure. Study overall: Patch tests containing 0.01% DPC, applied to the upper back, were read at 6 days. Patients, mostly women, had alopecia areata, alopecia totalis or alopecia universalis. Small differences in pooled library volume mainly drove the variation in TCR yields per sample.

Original analysis: With a range of roughly 23,224 to 690,600, the median per sample was roughly 91,000 TCRs. TCRdb re-called the RACE reads through MiXCR, storing one row per CDR3 protein. The V and J calls shown here were made by TCRdb, not taken from the authors' results. The table shows 85,000 to 95,000 distinct CDR3 sequences, with approximately 9.9% occurring only once. The V and J ends lost 4 bases and 5 bases, in that order; junction bases with no gene match: 4. This CDR3 has 15 amino acids. CDR1 and CDR2 from the germline V gene are PRHDT and FYEKMQ (reference sequence). Time point reported: patch test 2, 6 weeks after DPC sensitization. As for treatment: therapeutic diphenylcyclopropenone sensitization with weekly scalp DPC.

The source is a man aged 35 to 55 with alopecia areata. Some clones in this sample may be carry-over from other donors' samples. V is TRBV13 and J is TRBJ2-2; 10 bases match TRBD2. Sequencing was performed on whole blood, taken in connection with sensitization to the hapten diphenylcyclopropenone (DPC). The CDR3 DNA sequence: TGTGCCAGCAGCTCTTTTAGCGGGAGGACCGGGGAGCTGTTTTTT. Its protein product is CASSSFSGRTGELFF.